This T cell receptor beta chain emerged from a study of blood T cell repertoires in COVID-19. Overall study context: Some COVID-19 samples were acute and others convalescent; all came from the United States, Italy and Spain. The analysed material was cDNA or gDNA that came from T cells, B-cell-depleted T cells, or PBMCs.

Per germline, CDR1 SGHAT and CDR2 FQDESV (reference sequence). After removal of 5 bases from V and 1 base from J, the junction contained 5 bases not matched to a gene. There are 16 residues in the CDR3. Under the authors' procedure: Scientists estimated how many nucleated cells there were by amplifying reference gene primers. Produced via immunoSEQ multiplex PCR; TCRdb's table is partial and in-frame only. That table supplies the V and J calls and clone size; D and trimming were determined from the DNA. The sample records 65,000 to 80,000 clones, 80% to 85% being singletons. The TCR originated in a human donor in a cohort sampled during active COVID-19. The specimen was peripheral blood. This chain joins TRBV11-1 and TRBJ2-5; TRBD2 matches at 12 bases. CDR3 amino acids: CASSPRLAGVQETQYF. The CDR3 nucleotides are TGTGCCAGCAGCCCAAGACTAGCGGGGGTCCAAGAGACCCAGTACTTC. Together with reference TRBV11-1 and TRBJ2-5, the CDR3 gives the full variable domain: EAEVAQSPRYKITEKSQAVAFWCDPISGHATLYWYRQILGQGPELLVQFQDESVVDDSQLPKDRFSAERLKGVDSTLKIQPAELGDSAMYLCASSPRLAGVQETQYFGPGTRLLVL.